The 26 T cell receptor beta chains below were found in one sample sequenced in a study of T cells in localized non-small cell lung cancer (dated by TCRdb to 2020 to 2021). Receptors were amplified or captured by the immunoSEQ multiplex PCR assay. The immuneACCESS repertoire file appears here via TCRdb, limited to in-frame rearrangements. These files lack a portion of the clones; in checked studies, under half of the deficit traces to unresolved V genes, and the cause of the others is not known. This sample gives 5,500 to 7,000 clones in total; more than 65% of them show up just once. About 61% of the sample rests with the top ten. This material consisted of peripheral blood mononuclear cells, taken before any cancer treatment. The receptor set was obtained from a female donor older than 55 with stage II lung adenocarcinoma.

The genes are TRBV30 and TRBJ2-5; 13 nucleotides match TRBD2. Germline CDR1 is GTSNPN and CDR2 is SVGIG (reference sequence). CDR3 length: 20 amino acids. V shed 5 bases, J shed 4 bases, and the junction held 22 bases outside the gene matches. The DNA of the CDR3 is TGTGCCTGGCTCCGACCGGGAAGCAGGACTAGCGGGAGATATGTAGAGACCCAGTACTTC. Protein: CAWLRPGSRTSGRYVETQYF. Looking up the rest from reference TRBV30 and TRBJ2-5 gives the full variable domain: SQTIHQWPATLVQPVGSPLSLECTVEGTSNPNLYWYRQAAGRGLQLLFYSVGIGQISSEVPQNLSASRPQDRQFILSSKKLLLSDSGFYLCAWLRPGSRTSGRYVETQYFGPGTRLLVL.

V gene TRBV9 combines with J gene TRBJ2-3, with TRBD2 matching 8 bases. V shed 0 bases and J 0 bases; nucleotides not matched to a gene: 6. Germline assignment: CDR1 SGDLS and CDR2 YYNGEE. The CDR3 runs 17 residues. DNA for the CDR3: TGTGCCAGCAGCGTAGAGGTAGCGGGACCTAGCACAGATACGCAGTATTTT. It translates to CASSVEVAGPSTDTQYF.

The J gene is TRBJ2-5, the V gene TRBV5-6, with a weak D call TRBD1 (6 bases). Looked up from germline, CDR1 is SGHDT and CDR2 is YYEEEE. The CDR3 totals 14 residues. V was shortened by 2 bases and J by 1 base, with 9 bases between the two germline ends. In DNA, the CDR3 is TGTGCCAGCAGCTTACAGGGCCCCCAAGAGACCCAGTACTTC. As protein: CASSLQGPQETQYF.

The CDR3: CASSSGPQNTGELFF. CDR3 DNA sequence: TGTGCCAGTAGTTCGGGACCTCAGAACACCGGGGAGCTGTTTTTT. The genes are TRBV19 and TRBJ2-2; either TRBD1 or TRBD2 may supply D (5 bases each). There are 15 residues in the CDR3. The V and J ends lost 5 bases and 1 base respectively, with 11 bases between them. Per germline, CDR1 LNHDA and CDR2 SQIVND (reference sequence).

This clone was seen just once. The genes are TRBV7-9 and TRBJ2-1; 7 nucleotides line up with TRBD2. Trimming took 5 bases from V and 5 from J; bases not matched to a gene: 15. The CDR3 is 17 amino acids. In germline, CDR1 is SEHNR, CDR2 FQNEAQ (reference sequence). The DNA of the CDR3 is TGTGCCAGCAGCCCAGAGGAGGCGGGAGACTTGAACAATGAGCAGTTCTTC. As protein: CASSPEEAGDLNNEQFF.

This chain connects TRBV18 to TRBJ2-1; D gene uncertain. CDR3 length: 12 residues. Trimming left V 0 bases short and J 7 bases short, with 4 bases between. The germline V gene encodes CDR1 KGHSH and CDR2 LQKENI. CDR3 coding DNA: TGTGCCAGCTCACCACCGTTTAATGAGCAGTTCTTC. Amino acid sequence: CASSPPFNEQFF.

The chain joins TRBV4-1 to TRBJ1-5; D ambiguous. The CDR3 has 14 amino acids. Trimming took 1 base from V and 5 from J, leaving 9 bases between them. Germline CDR1 and CDR2: MGHRA and YSYEKL. The CDR3 protein is CASSQARVDQPQHF. The CDR3 region has the DNA TGCGCCAGCAGCCAAGCTAGGGTGGATCAGCCCCAGCATTTT.

The chain employs TRBV18 and TRBJ1-1; TRBD1 agrees at 8 bases. Losses at the gene ends were 6 bases for V and 4 bases for J; bases not matched to a gene: 4. The length of the CDR3 is 13 residues. The germline V gene has CDR1 KGHSH and CDR2 LQKENI. This chain's CDR3 is CASSADRVTEAFF. CDR3 DNA: TGTGCCAGCTCCGCGGACAGGGTCACTGAAGCTTTCTTT.

The chain employs TRBV30 and TRBJ2-1; 11 bases agree with TRBD2. The CDR3 consists of 16 residues. Per the germline V gene, CDR1 is GTSNPN and CDR2 is SVGIG (reference sequence). J was trimmed by 10 bases and V by 1 base; bases with no gene match: 12. CDR3 DNA: TGTGCCTGGAGTGGCGGTAGCGGGAGGGCTGTTGGCGAGCAGTTCTTC. Its translation: CAWSGGSGRAVGEQFF.

J is TRBJ2-3 and V is TRBV4-2; 12 bases agree with TRBD2. V dropped 4 bases and J dropped 2; count of bases not matched to a gene: 10. CDR1 and CDR2 (germline): LGHNA, YNFKEQ. This CDR3 has 18 residues. CDR3 coding DNA: TGTGCCAGCAGCCCCCGACTAGCGGGAGATGTACTCACAGATACGCAGTATTTT. Translating it yields CASSPRLAGDVLTDTQYF.

The chain combines TRBV28 with TRBJ2-7; D may match TRBD1 or TRBD2 (5 bases each). Germline V lookup: CDR1 MDHEN, CDR2 SYDVKM. CDR3 length: 14 residues. V shed 6 bases and J shed 3 bases, with 15 bases lying between them. For the CDR3, the DNA is TGTGCCAGCAGCCCAGGGACCGAAGACTACGAGCAGTACGTC. Its translation is CASSPGTEDYEQYV.

The chain uses TRBV5-1 and TRBJ2-7; 8 nucleotides agree with TRBD1. Trimming at V came to 4 bases and at J to 2 bases, leaving 5 bases not matched to a gene. This CDR3 region has 14 residues. The germline V gene has CDR1 SGHRS and CDR2 YFSETQ. CDR3 coding DNA: TGCGCCAGCAGCGAACCGGGACAGGCCTACGAGCAGTACTTC. This sequence encodes CASSEPGQAYEQYF.

J is TRBJ1-1 and V is TRBV27; 7 nucleotides align to TRBD1. Germline assignment: CDR1 MNHEY and CDR2 SMNVEV (reference sequence). V lost 6 bases, J lost 2 bases, and 3 bases stayed unmatched. CDR3 size: 13 residues. The CDR3 region is CASRGTANTEAFF. DNA for the CDR3: TGTGCCAGCAGGGGGACAGCCAACACTGAAGCTTTCTTT.

CDR3 coding DNA: TGCGCCAGCTCCGCTACCGGGACAGGCGCCTACGAGCAGTACGTC. It translates to CASSATGTGAYEQYV. The rearrangement uses TRBV5-1 and TRBJ2-7; 8 nucleotides match TRBD1. V trimming: 7 bases; J trimming: 2 bases; junction bases outside the gene matches: 11. CDR1 is SGHRS, CDR2 YFSETQ, per germline. The CDR3 extends over 15 amino acids.

This clone came up once. The V call is TRBV27, the J call TRBJ1-5, with 9 positions matching TRBD1. Germline V gives CDR1 MNHEY, CDR2 SMNVEV (reference sequence). J lost 4 bases, V lost 4 bases, and 8 bases had no gene match. The CDR3 covers 16 residues. DNA for the CDR3: TGTGCCAGCAGTTCCGGACAGGGGCAGTGGAATCAGCCCCAGCATTTT. This codes for CASSSGQGQWNQPQHF.

The chain combines TRBV30 with TRBJ1-4; D remains unclear. This CDR3 has 14 amino acids. The V gene lost 3 bases and the J gene lost 7 bases, with 15 bases spanning the gap. The germline CDR1 and CDR2 sequences are GTSNPN and SVGIG (reference sequence). CDR3 loop: CAWRSLGPSEKLFF. CDR3 nucleotides: TGTGCCTGGAGGTCCCTAGGGCCCTCTGAAAAACTGTTTTTT. The variable domain in full, with the rest retrieved from reference TRBV30 and TRBJ1-4, is SQTIHQWPATLVQPVGSPLSLECTVEGTSNPNLYWYRQAAGRGLQLLFYSVGIGQISSEVPQNLSASRPQDRQFILSSKKLLLSDSGFYLCAWRSLGPSEKLFFGSGTQLSVL.

The CDR3 sequence is CASVKGQGPNEQFF. The CDR3 region has the DNA TGTGCCAGCGTAAAGGGACAGGGACCCAATGAGCAGTTCTTC. This chain joins TRBV28 and TRBJ2-1, with TRBD1 identical over 9 bases. Germline CDR1 and CDR2: MDHEN and SYDVKM. The CDR3 runs to 14 residues. After removal of 8 bases from V and 6 bases from J, the junction contained 8 bases not matched to a gene.

This clone was recorded once. The chain has TRBV4-1 and TRBJ1-6; 7 bases align to TRBD1. The germline V gene has CDR1 MGHRA and CDR2 YSYEKL. J was trimmed by 7 bases and V by 1 base; bases with no gene match: 7. The CDR3 is 16 residues long. CDR3 residues: CASSQGWGQLNSPLHF. The CDR3, as DNA: TGCGCCAGCAGCCAAGGATGGGGACAGCTAAATTCACCCCTCCACTTT.

This sequence joins TRBV4-1 and TRBJ1-2; perhaps TRBD1 as D (5 bases). There are 15 residues in the CDR3. Trimming cost V 4 bases and J 3 bases, with 15 bases left between them. Germline V gene data show CDR1 as MGHRA and CDR2 as YSYEKL. CDR3 region: CASSPFGGADYGYTF. The DNA for the CDR3 is TGCGCCAGCAGCCCCTTCGGAGGGGCGGACTATGGCTACACCTTC.

The V gene is TRBV4-1, the J gene TRBJ2-7; unclear D gene. V lost 1 base and J lost 5, with 9 bases in between. Per germline, CDR1 MGHRA and CDR2 YSYEKL. The length of the CDR3 is 13 residues. CDR3 DNA sequence: TGCGCCAGCAGCCAAGGGCCTGAGGACGAGCAGTACGTC. This gives the protein CASSQGPEDEQYV.

This chain uses TRBV19 with TRBJ1-5, with D uncertain. CDR3 length equals 13 residues. The germline gives CDR1 LNHDA, CDR2 SQIVND (reference sequence). V was shortened by 5 bases and J by 3 bases, with 8 bases between the two germline ends. The CDR3 protein is CASSPQNNQPQHF. In DNA form, the CDR3 reads TGTGCCAGTAGTCCCCAGAACAATCAGCCCCAGCATTTT.

This clone was picked up a small number of times. The rearrangement links TRBV5-6 to TRBJ1-6; 7 bases line up with TRBD1. V gave up 4 bases and J gave up 3 bases; unmatched junction bases: 7. This CDR3 comprises 16 residues. The germline CDR1 and CDR2 sequences are SGHDT and YYEEEE. The CDR3, as DNA: TGTGCCAGCAGCCCGGGGACAGAAAACTATAATTCACCCCTCCACTTT. Protein product: CASSPGTENYNSPLHF.

The CDR3 sequence: CASSFGEVNYGYTF. As DNA, the CDR3 is TGCGCCAGCAGCTTCGGGGAGGTAAACTATGGCTACACCTTC. The chain combines TRBV5-1 with TRBJ1-2; D unresolved. The CDR3 consists of 14 residues. The V end lost 2 bases, the J end lost 2 bases, and 10 bases lay between the germline ends. CDR1 and CDR2 from the germline V gene are SGHRS and YFSETQ.

This clone was found once. The J gene is TRBJ2-2, the V gene TRBV2; D is perhaps TRBD1 or TRBD2 (6 bases each). The CDR3 consists of 14 residues. Trimming pared 8 bases from V and 3 bases from J, leaving 13 bases between. Germline CDR1 reads SNHLY; CDR2 reads FYNNEI. CDR3 nucleotide sequence: TGTGCCAGCTTGGGGGGCGCGGACACCGGGGAGCTGTTTTTT. It translates to CASLGGADTGELFF.

As for this clone: The junction and the germline gene differ at one end; a read error may be behind it. The same CDR3 arises from other DNA sequences in this sample as well. The CDR3 sequence: CASSQPAGEETQYF. For the CDR3, the DNA is TGCGCCAGCAGTCAACCAGCGGGAGAGGAGACCCAGTACTTC. The V call is TRBV6-5, the J call TRBJ2-5; 8 nucleotides match TRBD2. This CDR3 is built from 14 residues. Germline CDR1 is MNHEY and CDR2 is SVGAGI.

The chain joins TRBV10-2 to TRBJ1-5, with D unresolved. With 8 bases removed from V and 1 base from J, the gap between germline ends came to 12 bases. The CDR3 runs to 14 residues. Per germline, CDR1 WSHSY and CDR2 SAAADI. The CDR3 coding sequence is TGCGCCAGCTACCCGACACGGAGCAATCAGCCCCAGCATTTT. It encodes CASYPTRSNQPQHF.